This T cell receptor (beta chain) was identified in a study of T cells in women clearing cervical HPV infection. Study context: Controls' single incident HPV16 infection cleared within 12 months without precancer. For cases, blood was sampled a median approximately 150 days after lesion detection, interquartile range roughly 90 to 230 days.

General study findings and limits: CIN3+ cases had significantly higher TCR repertoire richness than controls, but evenness did not differ.

The repertoire was sequenced with immunoSEQ multiplex PCR; TCRdb's copy has only in-frame clones and lacks some. Across about 30,000 clones, the top ten clones capture under 4% of the sample. For this clone: Its antigen remains unidentified.

This sequence was found in a woman between 18 and 69 years old with a cervical HPV16 infection that either progressed to CIN3+ or cleared (not recorded which). Material: blood buffy coat.

CDR3 amino acids: CARTGGISDTQYF. The part of the CDR3 DNA that was read is TGTGCCCGGACAGGGGGTATTTCAGATACG. V gene TRBV30 combines with J gene TRBJ2-3; 10 nucleotides align to TRBD1. Read sequence stops 3 residues before the CDR3 end, and the germline J gene provides the missing end. V dropped 8 bases and J dropped 4; count of bases not matched to a gene: 6. Germline V gene sequence: CDR1 GTSNPN, CDR2 SVGIG (reference sequence). CDR3 length: 13 amino acids.